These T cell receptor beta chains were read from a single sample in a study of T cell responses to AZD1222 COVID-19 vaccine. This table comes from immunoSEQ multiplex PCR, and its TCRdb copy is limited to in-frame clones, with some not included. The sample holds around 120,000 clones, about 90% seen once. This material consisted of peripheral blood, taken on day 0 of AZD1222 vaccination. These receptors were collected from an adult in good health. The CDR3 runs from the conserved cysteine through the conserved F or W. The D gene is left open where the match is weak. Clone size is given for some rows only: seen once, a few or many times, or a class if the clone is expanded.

CASSPGQGLNTEAFF	TGCGCCAGCAGCCCAGGACAGGGATTGAACACTGAAGCTTTCTTT	TRBJ1-1	NA	TRBD1	TRBV5-1
CASSLDRANTGELFF	TGTGCCAGCAGCTTAGACAGGGCGAACACCGGGGAGCTGTTTTTT	TRBJ2-2	NA	NA	TRBV7-6
CASTSVGNTIYF	TGTGCCAGCACGTCGGTGGGAAACACCATATATTTT	TRBJ1-3	NA	NA	TRBV6-5
CASSHVLAGGGYNEQFF	TGCGCCAGCAGCCATGTACTAGCGGGAGGGGGATACAATGAGCAGTTCTTC	TRBJ2-1	NA	TRBD2	TRBV4-1
CASSQAGSYNEQFF	TGTGCCAGCAGCCAAGCCGGCTCCTACAATGAGCAGTTCTTC	TRBJ2-1	NA	NA	TRBV14
CASSLGYEQYF	TGTGCCAGCAGCCTAGGGTACGAGCAGTACTTC	TRBJ2-7	NA	NA	TRBV12-3/TRBV12-4
CASTRDRDYGYTF	TGTGCCAGCACCCGGGACAGGGACTATGGCTACACCTTC	TRBJ1-2	NA	TRBD1	TRBV6-5
CASSQVGSSTYEQYF	TGCGCCAGCAGCCAAGTGGGGAGTTCCACCTACGAGCAGTACTTC	TRBJ2-7	NA	NA	TRBV4-1
CASSWGTGNTIYF	TGCGCCAGCAGCTGGGGGACGGGAAACACCATATATTTT	TRBJ1-3	NA	NA	TRBV5-1
CASRDPRPDGYTF	TGTGCCAGCAGAGACCCCCGCCCCGATGGCTACACCTTC	TRBJ1-2	NA	NA	TRBV6-6
CAWSFTDTQYF	TGTGCCTGGAGTTTTACAGATACGCAGTATTTT	TRBJ2-3	NA	NA	TRBV30
CASSRTTNTEAFF	TGTGCCAGCAGCCGGACGACGAACACTGAAGCTTTCTTT	TRBJ1-1	NA	NA	TRBV3-1/TRBV3-2
CASSPRTGATYGYTF	TGTGCCAGTAGTCCCCGGACAGGGGCCACCTATGGCTACACCTTC	TRBJ1-2	NA	TRBD1	TRBV19
CASSLGDSYNEQFF	TGTGCCAGCAGCTTGGGGGACAGCTACAATGAGCAGTTCTTC	TRBJ2-1	NA	TRBD1	TRBV5-5
CAISEGSGGNYNEQFF	TGTGCCATCAGTGAGGGTAGCGGGGGTAATTACAATGAGCAGTTCTTC	TRBJ2-1	NA	TRBD2	TRBV10-3
CASSLTGGLNSPLHF	TGTGCCAGCAGCTTAACGGGGGGGTTAAATTCACCCCTCCACTTT	TRBJ1-6	NA	NA	TRBV7-8
CSVTPGLVYNEQFF	TGCAGCGTGACCCCGGGACTCGTATACAATGAGCAGTTCTTC	TRBJ2-1	NA	NA	TRBV29-1
CASSVFLAGGLADTQYF	TGTGCCAGCAGCGTATTTCTAGCGGGGGGACTAGCAGATACGCAGTATTTT	TRBJ2-3	once	TRBD2	TRBV9
CASSLADTSYEQYF	TGCGCCAGCAGCTTGGCCGACACCTCCTACGAGCAGTACTTC	TRBJ2-7	NA	NA	TRBV5-1
CASSPPGLSSYEQYF	TGTGCCAGCTCACCACCGGGGCTAAGCTCCTACGAGCAGTACTTC	TRBJ2-7	NA	NA	TRBV18
CASSLRQGWEQYF	TGTGCCAGCAGCTTACGCCAGGGGTGGGAGCAGTACTTC	TRBJ2-7	NA	NA	TRBV11-2
CASTGGERSYQPQHF	TGTGCCAGTACCGGGGGGGAGAGGAGCTATCAGCCCCAGCATTTT	TRBJ1-5	NA	NA	TRBV19
CASSPTGAGTSGRKEQFF	TGTGCCAGCAGCCCAACGGGGGCCGGGACTAGCGGGAGAAAGGAGCAGTTCTTC	TRBJ2-1	NA	TRBD2	TRBV9
CASSYTTGLKLFF	TGTGCCAGCAGTTACACCACAGGGTTGAAACTGTTTTTT	TRBJ1-4	NA	NA	TRBV6-5
CASGLGTGGEQYF	TGTGCTAGTGGTTTAGGGACAGGGGGCGAGCAGTACTTC	TRBJ2-7	NA	TRBD1	TRBV12-5
CASSWGTSGNYEQFF	TGTGCCAGCAGCTGGGGGACTAGCGGGAACTATGAGCAGTTCTTC	TRBJ2-1	NA	TRBD2	TRBV7-2
CASSYFGTSGQETQYF	TGTGCCAGCAGTTACTTTGGGACTAGCGGACAAGAGACCCAGTACTTC	TRBJ2-5	NA	TRBD2	TRBV6-5
CASSYFARGISYEQYF	TGTGCCAGCAGTTACTTCGCGAGAGGGATTTCCTACGAGCAGTACTTC	TRBJ2-7	NA	NA	TRBV6-5
CASSLGSGGASTDTQYF	TGCGCCAGCAGCTTGGGCTCTGGGGGCGCTAGCACAGATACGCAGTATTTT	TRBJ2-3	NA	NA	TRBV5-1
CASSVGPSGRAREQYF	TGTGCCAGCAGCGTAGGCCCTAGCGGGAGGGCCCGGGAGCAGTACTTC	TRBJ2-7	NA	TRBD2	TRBV9
CASSLAPPGTEAFF	TGTGCCAGCAGCTTAGCCCCTCCGGGGACTGAAGCTTTCTTT	TRBJ1-1	NA	NA	TRBV7-9
CASRRRGAGNTIYF	TGTGCCAGCAGACGAAGGGGAGCTGGAAACACCATATATTTT	TRBJ1-3	NA	NA	TRBV5-6
CASSQDLTADRADQPQHF	TGCGCCAGCAGCCAAGATCTTACCGCGGACAGGGCGGATCAGCCCCAGCATTTT	TRBJ1-5	NA	TRBD1	TRBV4-3
CASSLGDSMNTEAFF	TGCGCCAGCAGCTTAGGGGACAGCATGAACACTGAAGCTTTCTTT	TRBJ1-1	NA	TRBD1	TRBV5-1
CASRPQGALNQPQHF	TGTGCCAGCAGGCCACAGGGCGCTCTTAATCAGCCCCAGCATTTT	TRBJ1-5	few	NA	TRBV28
CSVMTGGYEQYF	TGCAGCGTCATGACAGGGGGCTACGAGCAGTACTTC	TRBJ2-7	once	TRBD1	TRBV29-1
CASSQAGTVFHEQYF	TGTGCCAGCAGCCAAGCCGGGACAGTATTCCACGAGCAGTACTTC	TRBJ2-7	NA	TRBD1	TRBV14
CASSDEYGNSNQPQHF	TGCGCCAGCAGTGACGAGTACGGGAATAGCAATCAGCCCCAGCATTTT	TRBJ1-5	NA	NA	TRBV10-2
CASTETWAGINQPQHF	TGTGCCAGCACCGAGACCTGGGCAGGGATAAATCAGCCCCAGCATTTT	TRBJ1-5	NA	NA	TRBV28
CASSSQAGGPYEQYF	TGTGCCAGCAGCTCGCAAGCGGGAGGGCCCTACGAGCAGTACTTC	TRBJ2-7	NA	TRBD2	TRBV6-6
CASSPSGAANTGELFF	TGTGCCAGCAGCCCTAGCGGGGCAGCGAACACCGGGGAGCTGTTTTTT	TRBJ2-2	NA	TRBD2	TRBV11-2
CASINSLAGGLVDEQFF	TGTGCCAGTATCAACTCACTAGCGGGAGGGCTGGTGGATGAGCAGTTCTTC	TRBJ2-1	once	TRBD2	TRBV19
CAWSGQGTTEAFF	TGTGCCTGGAGTGGTCAGGGGACCACTGAAGCTTTCTTT	TRBJ1-1	NA	NA	TRBV30
CSVEVTGGPSSYEQYF	TGCAGCGTTGAAGTAACAGGGGGCCCGAGCTCCTACGAGCAGTACTTC	TRBJ2-7	NA	TRBD1	TRBV29-1
CASSIRHDRDYSNQPQHF	TGTGCCAGTAGTATACGGCATGACAGGGATTATAGCAATCAGCCCCAGCATTTT	TRBJ1-5	NA	TRBD1	TRBV19
CASSHTPDSEAFF	TGTGCCAGCAGTCATACCCCCGACTCTGAAGCTTTCTTT	TRBJ1-1	few	NA	TRBV28
CASIVTGLNTEAFF	TGTGCCAGCATTGTTACAGGGCTGAACACTGAAGCTTTCTTT	TRBJ1-1	NA	NA	TRBV28
CASSLSPGTEAFF	TGTGCCAGCAGCTTATCCCCGGGCACTGAAGCTTTCTTT	TRBJ1-1	NA	NA	TRBV7-3
CASIRQTANYGYTF	TGTGCCAGCATTCGACAGACAGCTAACTATGGCTACACCTTC	TRBJ1-2	NA	NA	TRBV2
CASSIEDRRYSNQPQHF	TGTGCCAGTAGTATTGAGGACAGGCGTTATAGCAATCAGCCCCAGCATTTT	TRBJ1-5	NA	TRBD1	TRBV19